This T cell receptor (beta chain) derives from a study of identical twins. Notes on the study in general: The same donors were not followed; conclusions instead depended on cross-sectional statistical analysis. A partial confounding effect on zero-insertion analyses could come from invariant MAIT and iNKT cells.

The CDR3 is 19 amino acids. From germline, CDR1 is SNHLY and CDR2 FYNNEI. Points on this clonotype: Its antigen is unidentified. The junction does not match germline at one end; this may be a read error.

Using its own MiXCR run on the 5' RACE reads, TCRdb lists one record per CDR3 protein. The sample consists of around 550,000 distinct CDR3 sequences, roughly 15% of them appearing once. A further study also used this sample, focusing on yellow fever vaccine responses in identical twins.

Sequences were obtained from CD4+ T cells sorted from blood. The rearrangement uses TRBV2 and TRBJ1-1; TRBD1 might be the D (5 bases). This clonotype was obtained from a woman between 18 and 30 years old in good health. The chain's CDR3 is CACSPWVWAGSNRRTEAFF. For the CDR3, the DNA is TGTGCCTGCAGTCCCTGGGTTTGGGCAGGGAGTAATAGAAGGACTGAAGCTTTCTTT.